These 16 T cell receptor beta chains came from one sample sequenced in a study of cytomegalovirus exposure and HLA in healthy donors. Both 60 Vbeta primers and 13 Jbeta primers went into the PCR. Profiling relied on immunoSEQ multiplex PCR, and the TCRdb table lists in-frame clones only, not all of them. The data show approximately 100,000 clones, approximately 86% seen once. Sequencing input: PBMCs. These receptors were obtained from a young man in good health and CMV-seropositive.

This chain links TRBV5-1 with TRBJ2-1, with D perhaps TRBD2 (5 bases). V was shortened by 2 bases and J by 5 bases, with 8 bases between the two germline ends. Germline CDR1 SGHRS, CDR2 YFSETQ. The CDR3 has 13 residues. The DNA for the CDR3 is TGCGCCAGCAGCTTCGGACTCCACAATGAGCAGTTCTTC. Amino acid sequence: CASSFGLHNEQFF.

The gene calls are TRBV7-6 and TRBJ2-7; 9 bases line up with TRBD1. The junction had 14 bases not matched to a gene; V was cut back by 5 bases and J by 3 bases. Germline V lookup: CDR1 SGHVS, CDR2 FNYEAQ. The CDR3 is 17 amino acids. CDR3 sequence reads: CASSVGPGTGFFYEQYF. As DNA, the CDR3 is TGTGCCAGCAGCGTGGGACCCGGGACAGGGTTTTTCTACGAGCAGTACTTC.

The V call is TRBV10-2, the J call TRBJ1-2, with D possibly TRBD1 on 6 matching bases. The ends were cut back, 0 bases at V and 4 bases at J, with 15 bases in the middle. CDR3 length: 16 amino acids. The germline gives CDR1 WSHSY, CDR2 SAAADI. The CDR3 DNA is TGCGCCAGCAGTGAGTCGGTCCAGGGAGGGGGCTATGGCTACACCTTC. Translated, it gives CASSESVQGGGYGYTF.

The chain links TRBV5-1 to TRBJ1-5; D unresolved. The germline V gene has CDR1 SGHRS and CDR2 YFSETQ. This CDR3 has 17 residues. Trimming shortened V by 0 bases and J by 5 bases, and 18 bases separated the two germline ends. The CDR3 is CASSLGGSGPSHQPQHF. CDR3 nucleotides: TGCGCCAGCAGCTTGGGGGGTAGCGGGCCGTCTCATCAGCCCCAGCATTTT.

This clone was recorded only once. A read error may account for a junction end that differs from germline. V and J are TRBV7-7 and TRBJ2-2; D possibly corresponds to TRBD1 (6 bases). Germline values: CDR1 SSHAT, CDR2 FNYEAQ (reference sequence). This CDR3 comprises 16 residues. The CDR3 is CASSSTSGQSTGELFF. The CDR3 DNA sequence: TGTGCTAGCAGCTCGACCTCGGGACAATCCACCGGGGAGCTGTTTTTT.

The chain is built from TRBV11-2 and TRBJ2-5, with D maybe TRBD1 (6 bases). The germline gives CDR1 SGHAT, CDR2 FQNNGV. This CDR3 comprises 13 residues. V shed 5 bases and J shed 3 bases, with 10 bases lying between them. CDR3: CASSMTGEETQYF. The CDR3 bases are TGTGCCAGCAGCATGACAGGAGAAGAGACCCAGTACTTC.

The chain is built from TRBV4-1 and TRBJ1-5; no firm D call. Germline CDR1 and CDR2: MGHRA and YSYEKL. The CDR3 is 14 residues long. V was pared by 0 bases and J by 9 bases, with 12 bases between. The CDR3 is CASSQDTQPGPQHF. CDR3 sequence (DNA): TGCGCCAGCAGCCAAGATACACAGCCCGGGCCCCAGCATTTT.

The chain couples TRBV5-1 to TRBJ2-7; a possible D gene is TRBD1 (6 bases). Germline V gene lookup returns CDR1 SGHRS and CDR2 YFSETQ. The V end lost 1 base, the J end lost 2 bases, and 16 bases lay between the germline ends. This CDR3 contains 16 residues. The DNA for the CDR3 is TGCGCCAGCAGCTTGACGACAGGAGTCAGCCCCTACGAGCAGTACTTC. Residues: CASSLTTGVSPYEQYF.

This clone showed up just once. The rearrangement joins TRBV7-6 to TRBJ2-2; a weak D match, TRBD2 (6 bases). Germline values: CDR1 SGHVS, CDR2 FNYEAQ. Between the trimmed V and J ends, which lost 1 base and 8 bases, there was a span of 11 bases. The CDR3 is made up of 14 amino acids. The CDR3 loop reads CASSLVPGSGELFF. Written as DNA, the CDR3 is TGTGCCAGCAGCTTAGTCCCCGGGAGTGGGGAGCTGTTTTTT.

The V call is TRBV7-9, the J call TRBJ1-6; no definite D call. Germline lookup yields CDR1 SEHNR and CDR2 FQNEAQ (reference sequence). The CDR3 contains 12 residues. V lost 1 base and J 14 bases, leaving 9 bases between the germline ends. The CDR3 loop reads CASSLGLGALHF. For the CDR3, the DNA is TGTGCCAGCAGCTTAGGTCTGGGAGCCCTCCACTTT. Supplemented by reference TRBV7-9 and TRBJ1-6, the full variable domain reads DTGVSQNPRHKITKRGQNVTFRCDPISEHNRLYWYRQTLGQGPEFLTYFQNEAQLEKSRLLSDRFSAERPKGSFSTLEIQRTEQGDSAMYLCASSLGLGALHFGNGTRLTVT.

As to this clone: The sample has other DNA sequences that encode this CDR3 too. The J gene is TRBJ2-7, the V gene TRBV6-1, with TRBD1 identical over 9 bases. The V gene end was trimmed by 0 bases and the J gene end by 3 bases; junction bases not matched to a gene: 6. The CDR3 has 16 amino acids. Germline-derived CDR1 and CDR2 are MNHNS and SASEGT. The DNA for the CDR3 is TGTGCCAGCAGTGAAGCGTTACAGGGGGCCAACTACGAGCAGTACTTC. This translates into CASSEALQGANYEQYF.

V usage is TRBV27 and J usage is TRBJ1-2, with a weak D call TRBD1 (6 bases). CDR1 MNHEY and CDR2 SMNVEV come from the germline V gene (reference sequence). Trimming shortened V by 5 bases and J by 8 bases, and 18 bases separated the two germline ends. The CDR3 runs 14 residues. CDR3 DNA sequence: TGTGCCAGCAGTCGCAGACAGGCTTCGGGGGGCTACACCTTC. This codes for CASSRRQASGGYTF.

The rearrangement uses TRBV5-1 and TRBJ1-3, with 7 bases fitting TRBD1. Germline assignment: CDR1 SGHRS and CDR2 YFSETQ. J was trimmed by 0 bases and V by 0 bases; bases with no gene match: 15. The CDR3 runs 20 residues. The CDR3 loop reads CASSLGPGGLLLSSGNTIYF. The CDR3 DNA reads TGCGCCAGCAGCTTGGGTCCAGGGGGATTGCTGCTGTCCTCTGGAAACACCATATATTTT.

This chain links TRBV7-2 with TRBJ1-5, with a possible D match to TRBD1 (5 bases). The CDR3 totals 17 residues. Germline V gives CDR1 SGHTA, CDR2 FQGNSA. Trimming pared 4 bases from V and 4 bases from J, leaving 20 bases between. The CDR3: CASSSDFQVDKNQPQHF. The CDR3 nucleotides read TGTGCCAGCAGCTCTGACTTCCAAGTGGACAAAAATCAGCCCCAGCATTTT.

This clone was observed a single time. The V gene is TRBV27, the J gene TRBJ2-1; 7 nucleotides line up with TRBD2. The J segment lost 6 bases and the V segment lost 5 bases, leaving 10 bases of the junction unmatched. Per the germline V gene, CDR1 is MNHEY and CDR2 is SMNVEV (reference sequence). The CDR3 has 15 residues. The CDR3 DNA is TGTGCCAGCAGTCCAGGGACTACCAGCAGCAATGAGCAGTTCTTC. Its protein is CASSPGTTSSNEQFF.

J is TRBJ2-7 and V is TRBV10-2; 8 bases agree with TRBD1. CDR1 WSHSY and CDR2 SAAADI come from the germline V gene. V trimming: 8 bases; J trimming: 5 bases; junction bases outside the gene matches: 8. This CDR3 region has 13 residues. In nucleotides, the CDR3 is TGCGCCAGCCGGGAGACAGGGGCCCACGAGCAGTACTTC. Protein product: CASRETGAHEQYF.